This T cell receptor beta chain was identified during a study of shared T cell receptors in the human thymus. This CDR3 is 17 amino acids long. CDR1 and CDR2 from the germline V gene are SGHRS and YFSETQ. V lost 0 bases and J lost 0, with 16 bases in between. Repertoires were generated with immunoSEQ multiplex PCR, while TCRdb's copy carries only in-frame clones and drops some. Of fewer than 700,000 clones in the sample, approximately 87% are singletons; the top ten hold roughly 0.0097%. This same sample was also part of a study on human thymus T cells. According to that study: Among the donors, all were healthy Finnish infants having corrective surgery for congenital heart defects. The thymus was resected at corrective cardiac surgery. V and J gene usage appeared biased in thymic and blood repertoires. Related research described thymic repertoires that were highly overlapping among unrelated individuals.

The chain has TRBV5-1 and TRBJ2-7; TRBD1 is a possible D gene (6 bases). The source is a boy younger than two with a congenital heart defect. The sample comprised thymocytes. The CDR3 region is CASSLAGRGSSSYEQYF. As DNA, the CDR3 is TGCGCCAGCAGCTTGGCGGGAAGGGGGTCGAGCTCCTACGAGCAGTACTTC. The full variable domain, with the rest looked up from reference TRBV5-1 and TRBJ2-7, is KAGVTQTPRYLIKTRGQQVTLSCSPISGHRSVSWYQQTPGQGLQFLFEYFSETQRNKGNFPGRFSGRQFSNSRSEMNVSTLELGDSALYLCASSLAGRGSSSYEQYFGPGTRLTVT.